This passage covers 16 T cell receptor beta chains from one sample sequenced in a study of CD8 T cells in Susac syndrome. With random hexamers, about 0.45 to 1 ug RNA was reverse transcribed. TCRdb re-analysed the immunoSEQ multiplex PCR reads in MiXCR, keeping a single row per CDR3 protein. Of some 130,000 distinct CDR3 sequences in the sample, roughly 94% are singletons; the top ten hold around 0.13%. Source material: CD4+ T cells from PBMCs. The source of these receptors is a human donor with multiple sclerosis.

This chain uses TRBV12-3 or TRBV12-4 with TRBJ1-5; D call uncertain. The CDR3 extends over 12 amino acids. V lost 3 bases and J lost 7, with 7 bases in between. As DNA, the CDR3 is TGTGCCAGCAGTTTGCTGGGGCAGCCCCAGCATTTT. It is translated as CASSLLGQPQHF.

The CDR3 nucleotides are TGTGCCAGCAGCTTAGTAGCGGGAGAGGGTGACGAGCAGTACTTC. Residues: CASSLVAGEGDEQYF. The chain is built from TRBV7-2 and TRBJ2-7; 9 bases fit TRBD2. This CDR3 is 15 amino acids long. V gave up 1 base and J gave up 5 bases; unmatched junction bases: 6. CDR1 and CDR2 (germline): SGHTA, FQGNSA.

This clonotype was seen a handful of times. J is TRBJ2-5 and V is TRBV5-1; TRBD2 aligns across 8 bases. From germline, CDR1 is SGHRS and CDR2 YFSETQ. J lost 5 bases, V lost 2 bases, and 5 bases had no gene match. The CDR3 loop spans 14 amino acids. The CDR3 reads CASSLAGAGETQYF. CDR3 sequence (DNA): TGCGCCAGCAGCTTAGCGGGGGCAGGCGAGACCCAGTACTTC.

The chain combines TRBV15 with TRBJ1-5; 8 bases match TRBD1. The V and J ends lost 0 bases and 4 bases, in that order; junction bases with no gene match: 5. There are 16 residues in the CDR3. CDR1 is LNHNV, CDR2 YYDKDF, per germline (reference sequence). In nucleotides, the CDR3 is TGTGCCACCAGCAGAGATCCGACAGGGGTGAATCAGCCCCAGCATTTT. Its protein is CATSRDPTGVNQPQHF.

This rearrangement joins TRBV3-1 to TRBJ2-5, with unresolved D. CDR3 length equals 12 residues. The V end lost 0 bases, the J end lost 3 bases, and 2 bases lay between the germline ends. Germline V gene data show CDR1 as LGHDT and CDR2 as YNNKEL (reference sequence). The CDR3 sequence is CASSQDKETQYF. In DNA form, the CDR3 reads TGTGCCAGCAGCCAAGATAAAGAGACCCAGTACTTC.

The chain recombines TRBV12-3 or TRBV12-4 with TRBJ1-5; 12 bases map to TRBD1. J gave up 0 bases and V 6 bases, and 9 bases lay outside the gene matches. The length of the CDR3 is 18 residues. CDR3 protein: CASSSGTGGPYSNQPQHF. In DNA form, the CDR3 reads TGTGCCAGCAGCTCTGGGACAGGGGGCCCATATAGCAATCAGCCCCAGCATTTT.

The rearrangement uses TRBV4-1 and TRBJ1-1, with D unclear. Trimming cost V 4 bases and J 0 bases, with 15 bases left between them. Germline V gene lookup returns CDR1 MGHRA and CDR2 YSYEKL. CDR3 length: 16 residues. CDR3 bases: TGCGCCAGCAGCCCGGGGAGGGCATACATGAACACTGAAGCTTTCTTT. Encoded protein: CASSPGRAYMNTEAFF.

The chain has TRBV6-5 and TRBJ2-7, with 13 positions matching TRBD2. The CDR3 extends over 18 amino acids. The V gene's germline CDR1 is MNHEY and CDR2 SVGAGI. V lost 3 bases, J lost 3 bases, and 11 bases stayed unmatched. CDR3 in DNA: TGTGCCAGCAGTTATTTGACTAGCGGGAGGCGAAGGGGCTACGAGCAGTACTTC. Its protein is CASSYLTSGRRRGYEQYF.

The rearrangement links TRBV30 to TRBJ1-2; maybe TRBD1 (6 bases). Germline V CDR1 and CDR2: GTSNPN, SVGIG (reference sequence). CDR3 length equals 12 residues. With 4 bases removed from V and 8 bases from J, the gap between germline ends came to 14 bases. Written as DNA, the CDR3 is TGTGCCTGGACTACAGGGATGAGAGGCTACACCTTC. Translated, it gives CAWTTGMRGYTF.

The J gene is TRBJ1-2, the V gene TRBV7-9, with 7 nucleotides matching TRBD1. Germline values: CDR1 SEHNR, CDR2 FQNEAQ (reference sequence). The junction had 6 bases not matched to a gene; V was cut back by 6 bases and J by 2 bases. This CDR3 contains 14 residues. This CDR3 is CASSHTQGNYGYTF. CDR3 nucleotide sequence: TGTGCCAGCAGTCATACACAGGGGAACTATGGCTACACCTTC.

The CDR3 nucleotides read TGTGCCAGCAGTTTAGGGGAGGGTTATGGCTACACCTTC. Translating it yields CASSLGEGYGYTF. This sequence joins TRBV12-3 or TRBV12-4 and TRBJ1-2; the D is unclear. This CDR3 contains 13 residues. V was trimmed by 1 base and J by 5 bases, leaving 8 bases between them.

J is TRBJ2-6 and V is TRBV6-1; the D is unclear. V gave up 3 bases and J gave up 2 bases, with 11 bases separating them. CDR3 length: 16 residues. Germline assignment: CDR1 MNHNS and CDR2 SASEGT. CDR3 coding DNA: TGTGCCAGCAGTGAGAACTCCAACCCTGGGGCCAACGTCCTGACTTTC. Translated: CASSENSNPGANVLTF.

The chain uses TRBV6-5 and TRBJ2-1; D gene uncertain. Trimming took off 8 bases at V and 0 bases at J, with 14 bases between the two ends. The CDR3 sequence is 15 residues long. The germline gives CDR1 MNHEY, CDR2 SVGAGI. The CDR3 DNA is TGTGCCAGCGGACGCGCGGTGAGCTCCTACAATGAGCAGTTCTTC. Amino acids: CASGRAVSSYNEQFF.

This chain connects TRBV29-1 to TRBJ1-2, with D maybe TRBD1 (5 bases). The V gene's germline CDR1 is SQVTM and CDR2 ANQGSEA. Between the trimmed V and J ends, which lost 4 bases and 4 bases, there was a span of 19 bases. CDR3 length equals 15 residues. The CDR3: CSVAQSRYGGYGYTF. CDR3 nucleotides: TGCAGCGTTGCACAGTCTCGCTATGGGGGCTATGGCTACACCTTC.

For the CDR3, the DNA is TGTGCCAGCCTACATAACCAAGAGACCCAGTACTTC. It encodes CASLHNQETQYF. The rearrangement joins TRBV2 to TRBJ2-5; no clear D. The CDR3 runs to 12 residues. V was pared by 8 bases and J by 0 bases, with 7 bases between. Germline CDR1 SNHLY, CDR2 FYNNEI.

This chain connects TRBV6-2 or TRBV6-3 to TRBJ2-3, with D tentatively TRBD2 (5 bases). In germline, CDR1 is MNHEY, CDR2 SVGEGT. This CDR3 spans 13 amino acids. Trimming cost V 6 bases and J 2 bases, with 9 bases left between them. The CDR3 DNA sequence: TGTGCCAGCAGGCCGGGATCCACAGATACGCAGTATTTT. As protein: CASRPGSTDTQYF.